The 16 T cell receptor beta chains below were found in one sample sequenced in a study of technical replicates of blood from a handful of donors. Repertoires were generated with immunoSEQ multiplex PCR, while TCRdb's copy carries only in-frame clones and drops some. The sample holds around 76,000 clones; about 91% are singletons and the top ten take 0.25%. Source material: T cells isolated from PBMCs. The origin of the receptors is a human donor in good health.

For this clone: A read error may account for a junction end that differs from germline. This sample also contains other DNA sequences that code for the same CDR3. The chain couples TRBV29-1 to TRBJ1-5; 7 bases agree with TRBD1. CDR1 and CDR2 (germline): SQVTM, ANQGSEA. This CDR3 has 12 residues. In DNA, the CDR3 is TGCAGCGTTGGACAGGGCAACCAGCCCCAGCATTTT. This translates into CSVGQGNQPQHF.

In nucleotides, the CDR3 is TGTGCCAGCAGCCCCAGCTCCTACAATGAGCAGTTCTTC. Protein sequence: CASSPSSYNEQFF. V usage is TRBV4-2 and J usage is TRBJ2-1; D remains unclear. V lost 4 bases to trimming and J lost 0 bases, with 4 bases between them. This CDR3 region has 13 residues. Germline V CDR1 and CDR2: LGHNA, YNFKEQ.

The chain is built from TRBV7-8 and TRBJ1-1; 12 bases line up with TRBD1. The CDR3 has 18 amino acids. Germline values: CDR1 SGHVS, CDR2 FQNEAQ. V dropped 5 bases and J dropped 1; count of bases not matched to a gene: 11. CDR3 bases: TGTGCCAGCAGCCCTCGGGGGACAGGGGGCCAGCGGAACACTGAAGCTTTCTTT. The encoded protein is CASSPRGTGGQRNTEAFF.

The gene calls are TRBV7-3 and TRBJ2-2; TRBD1 agrees at 7 bases. V dropped 1 base and J dropped 4; count of bases not matched to a gene: 12. CDR3 length: 18 amino acids. CDR1 is SGHTA and CDR2 is FQGTGA in the germline V gene. The CDR3: CASSLIGSGGRGTGELFF. The CDR3 DNA follows: TGTGCCAGCAGCTTAATAGGATCAGGGGGTCGTGGCACCGGGGAGCTGTTTTTT.

Details on this clone: This sample also contains other DNA sequences that code for the same CDR3. This sequence joins TRBV5-1 and TRBJ2-1; 8 bases line up with TRBD2. The ends lost 1 base at V and 1 base at J; junction bases unmatched: 1. The CDR3 is 15 residues long. Germline values: CDR1 SGHRS, CDR2 YFSETQ. The CDR3, as DNA: TGCGCCAGCAGCTTGACTAGCGGTTCCTACAATGAGCAGTTCTTC. Amino acid sequence: CASSLTSGSYNEQFF.

A single count supports this clone. The chain links TRBV28 to TRBJ1-4; D is perhaps TRBD1 (6 bases). This CDR3 has 14 residues. Germline V CDR1 and CDR2: MDHEN, SYDVKM. Trimming pared 6 bases from V and 8 bases from J, leaving 16 bases between. CDR3 nucleotide sequence: TGTGCCAGCAGGACAGGTGGCGGACAGGAAAAACTGTTTTTT. This sequence encodes CASRTGGGQEKLFF. The complete variable domain, with remaining parts taken from reference TRBV28 and TRBJ1-4, reads DVKVTQSSRYLVKRTGEKVFLECVQDMDHENMFWYRQDPGLGLRLIYFSYDVKMKEKGDIPEGYSVSREKKERFSLILESASTNQTSMYLCASRTGGGQEKLFFGSGTQLSVL.

The chain uses TRBV27 and TRBJ2-5; TRBD1 might be the D (6 bases). The J call is uncertain, as TRBJ2-7 better fits the DNA end. Germline lookup yields CDR1 MNHEY and CDR2 SMNVEV (reference sequence). There are 14 residues in the CDR3. CDR3 protein: CASSFVGGYYEQYF. The DNA of the CDR3 is TGTGCCAGCAGCTTCGTAGGGGGATACTACGAGCAGTACTTC.

The chain combines TRBV2 with TRBJ1-5, with 7 bases aligning to TRBD1. Germline V gene data show CDR1 as SNHLY and CDR2 as FYNNEI. Trimming removed 6 bases from V and 1 base from J; junction bases left unmatched: 0. The CDR3 sequence is 13 residues long. As DNA, the CDR3 is TGTGCCAGCAGGACAGGGAGCAATCAGCCCCAGCATTTT. The encoded protein is CASRTGSNQPQHF.

The CDR3 DNA sequence: TGTGCCAGCAGCTTAGATCTCTGGGACAGGGGCATGTACTTC. This gives the protein CASSLDLWDRGMYF. The chain joins TRBV11-2 to TRBJ2-7, with 10 bases matching TRBD1. CDR1 SGHAT and CDR2 FQNNGV come from the germline V gene. J was trimmed by 12 bases and V by 0 bases; bases with no gene match: 8. This CDR3 has 14 amino acids.

The V gene is TRBV29-1, the J gene TRBJ1-1; maybe TRBD1 (6 bases). V lost 4 bases to trimming and J lost 5 bases, with 11 bases between them. Germline CDR1 and CDR2: SQVTM and ANQGSEA. The CDR3 contains 12 residues. The CDR3 spells CSVVGARTEAFF. CDR3 bases: TGCAGCGTTGTGGGGGCGCGGACTGAAGCTTTCTTT.

The chain recombines TRBV4-1 with TRBJ1-2; D possibly corresponds to TRBD1 (6 bases). V lost 1 base to trimming and J lost 8 bases, with 14 bases between them. This CDR3 contains 14 residues. CDR1 and CDR2 (germline): MGHRA, YSYEKL. The CDR3 sequence: CASSQAQGREGYTF. In DNA, the CDR3 is TGCGCCAGCAGCCAAGCCCAGGGGCGGGAGGGCTACACCTTC.

The chain links TRBV4-1 to TRBJ2-1, with 7 positions matching TRBD2. Germline V CDR1 and CDR2: MGHRA, YSYEKL. V shed 3 bases and J 2 bases; nucleotides not matched to a gene: 10. This CDR3 spans 17 amino acids. The CDR3 here is CASSHPSGGGTYNEQFF. The CDR3 nucleotides read TGCGCCAGCAGCCACCCATCGGGGGGAGGCACCTACAATGAGCAGTTCTTC.

This clone was observed a single time. The chain couples TRBV5-1 to TRBJ2-3; 7 nucleotides match TRBD2. CDR3 length: 16 amino acids. J was trimmed by 0 bases and V by 0 bases; bases with no gene match: 4. The V gene's germline CDR1 is SGHRS and CDR2 YFSETQ. The CDR3 DNA reads TGCGCCAGCAGCTTGGCCCGGGAGGCTAGCACAGATACGCAGTATTTT. It specifies CASSLAREASTDTQYF.

This clone was counted a single time. The genes are TRBV2 and TRBJ2-3; D gene ambiguous. The CDR3 covers 16 residues. V gave up 2 bases and J gave up 0 bases, with 12 bases separating them. Per the germline V gene, CDR1 is SNHLY and CDR2 is FYNNEI. CDR3 coding DNA: TGTGCCAGCAGTGAAAGCGTGCGGCGGAGCACAGATACGCAGTATTTT. This gives the protein CASSESVRRSTDTQYF.

The V call is TRBV4-1, the J call TRBJ2-1, with 7 nucleotides matching TRBD2. With V trimmed by 1 base and J by 9 bases, 3 bases remained unmatched. CDR1 and CDR2 from the germline V gene are MGHRA and YSYEKL. This CDR3 contains 13 residues. The CDR3 region has the DNA TGCGCCAGCAGCCAAGCCGGGACTACTGAGCAGTTCTTC. It yields the protein CASSQAGTTEQFF.

V and J are TRBV2 and TRBJ2-4; 8 positions match TRBD1. J gave up 9 bases and V 6 bases, and 7 bases lay outside the gene matches. The CDR3 is made up of 13 amino acids. Germline V gives CDR1 SNHLY, CDR2 FYNNEI. In DNA, the CDR3 is TGTGCCAGCAGGGAGGACAGGGACAGCATTCAGTACTTC. Protein product: CASREDRDSIQYF.